The rows below give T cell receptor beta chains drawn from one sample of a study of cytomegalovirus exposure and HLA in healthy donors. Some clones are missing from TCRdb's copy, which holds only in-frame ones; the method was immunoSEQ multiplex PCR. Of around 150,000 clones detected, around 66% appear once; the ten largest clones hold around 2.9%. Sequenced: PBMCs. These receptors originate from a woman aged 30 to 39 in good health and CMV-seropositive. CDR3s include the opening cysteine and the closing phenylalanine or tryptophan. Each record gives: clone size, D gene, V gene, J gene, CDR3 protein, CDR3 DNA. D genes are given only for firm matches. Clone size appears in some rows only: once, few, many, or a class for an expanded clone.

.,TRBD2,TRBV4-1,TRBJ2-5,CASSQPGLAAQETQYF,TGCGCCAGCAGCCAACCAGGACTAGCGGCACAAGAGACCCAGTACTTC
.,.,TRBV7-9,TRBJ2-7,CASFDSLTYEQYF,TGTGCCAGCTTTGATAGTCTCACCTACGAACAGTACTTC
.,TRBD1,TRBV7-2,TRBJ1-5,CASSSGDSVRSQPQHF,TGTGCCAGCAGCTCCGGGGACAGTGTGCGGAGCCAGCCCCAGCATTTT
.,.,TRBV11-2,TRBJ1-2,CASSALRSHYGYTF,TGTGCCAGCAGCGCCCTGAGGTCACACTATGGCTACACCTTC
.,.,TRBV10-2,TRBJ2-1,CASSAIPGAGYNEQFF,TGCGCCAGCAGTGCTATCCCGGGAGCCGGATACAATGAGCAGTTCTTC
.,.,TRBV5-6,TRBJ1-1,CASSLGGLGTEAFF,TGTGCCAGCAGCTTGGGGGGGCTCGGCACTGAAGCTTTCTTT
few,TRBD1,TRBV4-2,TRBJ1-1,CGTGTNTEAFF,TGTGGGACAGGGACCAACACTGAAGCTTTCTTT
few,TRBD1,TRBV19,TRBJ1-5,CASSIPGQGGNQPQHF,TGTGCCAGTAGTATCCCCGGACAGGGCGGCAATCAGCCCCAGCATTTT
.,.,TRBV19,TRBJ1-6,CASSMLADSYNSPLHF,TGTGCCAGTAGTATGTTGGCCGACTCCTATAATTCACCCCTCCACTTT
.,TRBD1,TRBV14,TRBJ2-5,CASSRQGPETQYF,TGTGCCAGCAGTCGACAGGGTCCGGAGACCCAGTACTTC
.,.,TRBV30,TRBJ1-5,CAWSVMSGDQPQHF,TGTGCCTGGAGTGTAATGTCAGGGGATCAGCCCCAGCATTTT
.,TRBD2,TRBV5-1,TRBJ2-5,CASSPSYRTGGQETQYF,TGCGCCAGCAGCCCCTCCTACAGAACGGGAGGGCAAGAGACCCAGTACTTC
.,.,TRBV10-2,TRBJ1-5,CASSRAERFSQPQHF,TGCGCCAGCAGTCGCGCAGAGAGGTTTAGTCAGCCCCAGCATTTT
.,.,TRBV6-1,TRBJ1-2,CASSEQEVYGYTF,TGTGCCAGCAGTGAACAGGAGGTCTATGGCTACACCTTC
.,TRBD1,TRBV30,TRBJ1-2,CAWRTGPKYGYTF,TGTGCCTGGCGGACAGGGCCTAAGTATGGCTACACCTTC
.,.,TRBV27,TRBJ2-7,CASSQGDLRYEQYF,TGTGCCAGCAGTCAGGGGGACTTACGCTACGAGCAGTACTTC
.,.,TRBV7-6,TRBJ2-3,CASSLGQADTQYF,TGTGCCAGCAGCTTAGGGCAGGCCGATACGCAGTATTTT
.,TRBD2,TRBV27,TRBJ2-2,CASSSESQGLAGGANTGELFF,TGTGCCAGCAGTTCGGAGTCCCAAGGACTAGCGGGGGGGGCCAACACCGGGGAGCTGTTTTTT
.,.,TRBV5-1,TRBJ2-1,CASSLEGSAGLGYNEQFF,TGCGCCAGCAGCTTGGAAGGTAGCGCCGGCCTAGGGTACAATGAGCAGTTCTTC
.,TRBD1,TRBV5-1,TRBJ1-4,CASSWDSRNEKLFF,TGCGCCAGCAGCTGGGACAGCCGTAATGAAAAACTGTTTTTT
few,TRBD2,TRBV9,TRBJ2-5,CASGDSGGGSETQYF,TGTGCCAGCGGGGATAGCGGGGGTGGTTCAGAGACCCAGTACTTC
once,.,TRBV19,TRBJ1-6,CASSIQGLHSPLHF,TGTGCCAGTAGTATCCAGGGGTTGCATTCACCCCTCCACTTT
.,TRBD1,TRBV4-1,TRBJ1-1,CASSQGRGQGARNTEAFF,TGCGCCAGCAGCCAAGGTAGGGGACAGGGGGCGAGGAACACTGAAGCTTTCTTT
once,.,TRBV4-1,TRBJ2-5,CASSQDQGRGRTQYF,TGCGCCAGCAGCCAAGATCAAGGTAGGGGAAGGACCCAGTACTTC
.,.,TRBV6-5,TRBJ2-7,CASSRQGTEQYF,TGTGCCAGCAGTCGGCAGGGGACCGAGCAGTACTTC
.,TRBD1,TRBV7-2,TRBJ2-5,CASSPGTGWETQYF,TGTGCCAGCAGCCCCGGGACAGGGTGGGAGACCCAGTACTTC
.,.,TRBV9,TRBJ1-4,CASSSRGGTNEKLFF,TGTGCCAGCAGCTCCCGGGGGGGTACAAATGAAAAACTGTTTTTT
few,TRBD2,TRBV6-5,TRBJ2-3,CASRTSGTDTQYF,TGTGCCAGCCGAACTAGCGGCACAGATACGCAGTATTTT
.,.,TRBV5-1,TRBJ2-5,CASSPGGQETQYF,TGCGCCAGCAGTCCCGGGGGACAAGAGACCCAGTACTTC
.,TRBD1,TRBV7-9,TRBJ1-1,CASSFPKSTGGAQGTEAFF,TGTGCCAGCAGCTTTCCGAAGTCGACAGGGGGCGCGCAGGGAACTGAAGCTTTCTTT
.,.,TRBV28,TRBJ1-1,CASSIMTLMNTEAFF,TGTGCCAGCAGTATTATGACACTGATGAACACTGAAGCTTTCTTT
.,.,TRBV28,TRBJ1-5,CASRLAGVRNQPQHF,TGTGCCAGCAGACTGGCAGGGGTGCGGAATCAGCCCCAGCATTTT
.,.,TRBV4-1,TRBJ1-2,CASSQDVASGYTF,TGCGCCAGCAGCCAAGACGTAGCGAGCGGCTACACCTTC